What follows are 19 T cell receptor beta chains derived from one specimen sequenced in a study of T cells in Graves' hyperthyroidism and ophthalmopathy. Authors of the study amplified TCR beta CDR3 regions from RNA transcripts. First-round RT-PCR with HTBI primers amplified the TCR CDR3 region. Using its own MiXCR run on the multiplex PCR reads, TCRdb lists one record per CDR3 protein. The sample has about 200,000 distinct CDR3 sequences, 17% seen once. Specimen: blood. All receptors derive from a woman aged 50 to 60 with Graves' hyperthyroidism.

This clonotype was found many times. The chain employs TRBV2 and TRBJ1-5, with D perhaps TRBD1 (6 bases). Germline CDR1 SNHLY, CDR2 FYNNEI. V was trimmed by 6 bases and J by 9 bases, leaving 15 bases between them. The CDR3 spans 13 residues. CDR3 sequence: CASRGDNPSPQHF. As DNA, the CDR3 is TGTGCCAGCAGAGGGGACAACCCATCGCCCCAGCATTTT.

This clonotype was observed at least ten times. The CDR3 sequence is CASSPLPAGGETQYF. The CDR3 DNA reads TGTGCCAGCTCACCACTGCCGGCAGGGGGAGAGACCCAGTACTTC. This chain connects TRBV18 to TRBJ2-5, with 7 bases lining up with TRBD1. V lost 1 base to trimming and J lost 4 bases; unmatched junction nucleotides: 6. This CDR3 region has 15 residues. Germline-derived CDR1 and CDR2 are KGHSH and LQKENI.

This clonotype has just a few counts. CDR3 in DNA: TGCGCCAGCAGCCTGGAGGGACAGGGGGCGCCTGGCTACACCTTC. It yields the protein CASSLEGQGAPGYTF. This chain joins TRBV5-1 and TRBJ1-2, with 12 bases lining up with TRBD1. Trimming at V came to 4 bases and at J to 7 bases, leaving 8 bases not matched to a gene. The CDR3 consists of 15 residues. Germline assignment: CDR1 SGHRS and CDR2 YFSETQ.

This clonotype appeared many times. The chain combines TRBV20-1 with TRBJ2-4, with D unclear. Trimming removed 0 bases from V and 5 bases from J, with 11 bases in between. The CDR3 extends over 14 amino acids. Germline V gene sequence: CDR1 DFQATT, CDR2 SNEGSKA (reference sequence). CDR3 amino acids: CSARDTLVENIQYF. DNA for the CDR3: TGCAGTGCTAGAGACACCCTAGTGGAAAACATTCAGTACTTC.

The chain has TRBV18 and TRBJ1-1; a possible D gene is TRBD1 (6 bases). The length of the CDR3 is 12 residues. CDR1 and CDR2 from the germline V gene are KGHSH and LQKENI. V was trimmed by 6 bases and J by 3 bases, leaving 8 bases between them. CDR3 DNA: TGTGCCAGCTCTTGGACAGACACTGAAGCTTTCTTT. Translating gives CASSWTDTEAFF.

The J gene is TRBJ2-7, the V gene TRBV7-9; 7 bases align to TRBD2. The CDR3 loop spans 19 amino acids. The junction had 24 bases not matched to a gene; V was cut back by 7 bases and J by 3 bases. Germline assignment: CDR1 SEHNR and CDR2 FQNEAQ (reference sequence). CDR3 in DNA: TGTGCCAGCACCAAAATCACCCCACATGGACTAGACCCTAACTACGAGCAGTACTTC. This sequence encodes CASTKITPHGLDPNYEQYF.

This clonotype was observed a handful of times. A read error may produce the germline difference seen at one junction end. The chain combines TRBV6-1 with TRBJ2-7, with D hard to call. This CDR3 is built from 17 residues. The germline V gene encodes CDR1 MNHNS and CDR2 SASEGT. CDR3 DNA: TGTGCCAGCAGTACCGACCTCGTGCCCCTGGCGTCCTGCGAGCAGTACTTC. Translation: CASSTDLVPLASCEQYF.

This clonotype was picked up many times. The gene calls are TRBV12-3 or TRBV12-4 and TRBJ2-5, with D possibly being TRBD1 (6 bases). Trimming pared 6 bases from V and 5 bases from J, leaving 13 bases between. The CDR3 totals 13 residues. DNA for the CDR3: TGTGCCAGCAGGCTACAGGGAGCGGAGACCCAGTACTTC. The encoded protein is CASRLQGAETQYF.

This clonotype was seen ten or more times. The J gene is TRBJ2-1, the V gene TRBV27; no clear D. V lost 4 bases and J lost 6, with 10 bases in between. The CDR3 runs 13 residues. In germline, CDR1 is MNHEY, CDR2 SMNVEV (reference sequence). The DNA for the CDR3 is TGTGCCAGCAGTTCGACCGACTCCAATGAGCAGTTCTTC. The encoded protein is CASSSTDSNEQFF.

J is TRBJ2-2 and V is TRBV6-1; 7 positions match TRBD2. Germline lookup yields CDR1 MNHNS and CDR2 SASEGT. The V segment lost 5 bases and the J segment 7 bases; nucleotides outside the gene matches: 19. The length of the CDR3 is 18 residues. The chain's CDR3 is CASSPTSPGGRGVGELFF. In nucleotides, the CDR3 is TGTGCCAGCAGTCCCACCTCGCCGGGAGGCCGAGGGGTCGGGGAGCTGTTTTTT.

Note on this clonotype: A clone one base away is much larger, so this may be a read error. This chain links TRBV28 with TRBJ2-5, with a tentative D call TRBD1 (6 bases). Germline V lookup: CDR1 MDHEN, CDR2 SYDVKM. This CDR3 has 12 residues. In DNA form, the CDR3 reads TGTGCCAGCAGTAACAGGGTGGCGACCCAGCACTTC. Translation: CASSNRVATQHF.

This clonotype was detected ten times or more. This sequence joins TRBV11-1 and TRBJ1-1; 8 bases align to TRBD1. J lost 1 base, V lost 5 bases, and 6 bases had no gene match. CDR3 length: 15 residues. CDR1 is SGHAT and CDR2 is FQDESV in the germline V gene (reference sequence). CDR3 amino acids: CASSHSGQANTEAFF. The CDR3 DNA reads as TGTGCCAGCAGCCATTCGGGACAGGCGAACACTGAAGCTTTCTTT.

The chain recombines TRBV5-8 with TRBJ2-3; D gene ambiguous. V lost 4 bases and J 0 bases, leaving 15 bases between the germline ends. The germline CDR1 and CDR2 sequences are SGHTS and YDEGEE. This CDR3 is 16 amino acids long. The CDR3 sequence is CASSQELPTSTDTQYF. Here the CDR3 DNA reads TGTGCCAGCAGCCAGGAACTTCCTACTAGCACAGATACGCAGTATTTT.

At least ten counts were recorded for this clonotype. J is TRBJ2-1 and V is TRBV12-3 or TRBV12-4; 11 bases are a match to TRBD1. J lost 8 bases, V lost 5 bases, and 8 bases had no gene match. This CDR3 is 15 amino acids long. The CDR3 reads CASSDRTGGNDEQFF. The DNA of the CDR3 is TGTGCCAGCAGTGACCGGACAGGGGGCAATGATGAGCAGTTCTTC.

To note about this clonotype: A read error is possible here, since a much larger clone lies one base away. The chain has TRBV7-2 and TRBJ2-2; the D gene is possibly TRBD2 (6 bases). The V end lost 5 bases, the J end lost 5 bases, and 18 bases lay between the germline ends. Germline loops: CDR1 SGHTA, CDR2 FQGNSA. This CDR3 has 16 residues. The CDR3 is CASSPTRERSTGELFF. CDR3 in DNA: TGTGCCAGCAGCCCCACCCGGGAGAGGTCGACCGGGGAGCTGTTTTTT. Using reference TRBV7-2 and TRBJ2-2 for the parts outside the CDR3, the full variable domain is GAGVSQSPSNKVTEKGKDVELRCDPISGHTALYWYRQSLGQGLEFLIYFQGNSAPDKSGLPSDRFSAERTGGSVSTLTIQRTQQEDSAVYLCASSPTRERSTGELFFGEGSRLTVL.

This rearrangement joins TRBV5-5 to TRBJ2-2; D perhaps matches TRBD2 (5 bases). The CDR3 totals 15 residues. Germline V gene data show CDR1 as SGHKS and CDR2 as YYEKEE (reference sequence). V was shortened by 1 base and J by 1 base, with 8 bases between the two germline ends. The CDR3 DNA is TGTGCCAGCAGCTTGCTAGCTCTGAACACCGGGGAGCTGTTTTTT. It is translated as CASSLLALNTGELFF.

There are many counts of this clonotype. The CDR3 DNA reads TGTGCCAGCAGTCTTGTCGGTACTAGCACAGATACGCAGTATTTT. Its protein is CASSLVGTSTDTQYF. The rearrangement joins TRBV12-3 or TRBV12-4 to TRBJ2-3; D remains ambiguous. This CDR3 is 15 amino acids long. V was shortened by 5 bases and J by 0 bases, with 12 bases between the two germline ends.

Regarding this clonotype: This may stem from a read error, because a much larger clone lies one nucleotide away. The rearrangement uses TRBV20-1 and TRBJ2-7; possible D gene TRBD2, 5 bases. This CDR3 is built from 14 residues. The V gene lost 6 bases and the J gene lost 4 bases, with 19 bases spanning the gap. The germline V gene has CDR1 DFQATT and CDR2 SNEGSKA (reference sequence). The CDR3: CSASYGETPYEQYF. The DNA of the CDR3 is TGCAGTGCAAGCTACGGGGAGACGCCTTACGAGCAGTACTTC.

This clonotype came up a few times. The rearrangement uses TRBV3-1 and TRBJ1-2; D uncertain. This CDR3 has 15 amino acids. Germline assignment: CDR1 LGHDT and CDR2 YNNKEL (reference sequence). V was clipped by 0 bases and J by 6 bases, with 14 bases between them. The CDR3 DNA reads TGTGCCAGCAGCCAAGATCGATTTATTGGGGATGGCTACACCTTC. This codes for CASSQDRFIGDGYTF.